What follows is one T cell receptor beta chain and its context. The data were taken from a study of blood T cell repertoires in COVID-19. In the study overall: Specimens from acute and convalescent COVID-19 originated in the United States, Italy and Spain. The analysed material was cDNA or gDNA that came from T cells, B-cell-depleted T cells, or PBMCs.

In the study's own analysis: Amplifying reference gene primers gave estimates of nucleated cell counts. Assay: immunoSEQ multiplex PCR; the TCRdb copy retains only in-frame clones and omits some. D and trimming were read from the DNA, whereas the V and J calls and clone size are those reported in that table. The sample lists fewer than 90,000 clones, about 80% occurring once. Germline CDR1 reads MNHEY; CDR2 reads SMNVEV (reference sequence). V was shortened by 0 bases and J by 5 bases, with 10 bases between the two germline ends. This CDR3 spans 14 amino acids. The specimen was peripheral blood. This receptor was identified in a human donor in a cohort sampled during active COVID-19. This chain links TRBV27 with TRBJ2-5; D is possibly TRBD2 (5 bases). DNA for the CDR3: TGTGCCAGCAGTTTATCGAGCGGATTTGAGACCCAGTACTTC. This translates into CASSLSSGFETQYF.